This TCR beta chain was captured by sequencing in a study of T cells in localized non-small cell lung cancer. Study-wide results and limits: Higher T cell density in the blood was associated with longer overall survival, whereas higher adjacent-lung clonality associated with shorter survival. Tumor trailed uninvolved adjacent lung in T cell clonality, which peaked there. Analysis by sequencing included only one tumor region, so heterogeneity remains possible.

Method: immunoSEQ multiplex PCR; TCRdb's copy keeps in-frame clones and lacks some. The sample records about 48,000 clones, approximately 80% being singletons. Trimming at V came to 9 bases and at J to 4 bases, leaving 3 bases not matched to a gene. Per germline, CDR1 MDHEN and CDR2 SYDVKM. The CDR3 sequence is 14 residues long. A word on this clone: Its specificity is not known.

This rearrangement joins TRBV28 to TRBJ2-2, with 12 bases identical to TRBD2. The source was peripheral blood, collected before any cancer treatment. The sequence derives from a man aged 40 to 70 with stage I squamous cell lung carcinoma. As DNA, the CDR3 is TGTGCCAGTCTACTAGCGGGGGGCACCGGGGAGCTGTTTTTT. Protein sequence: CASLLAGGTGELFF.